In this sample, the clone carrying this T cell receptor beta chain turned up once. The antigen remains unidentified. CDR1 is SSHAT and CDR2 is FNYEAQ in the germline V gene (reference sequence). CDR3 length: 14 residues. V lost 5 bases to trimming and J lost 1 base, with 11 bases between them. The sample is drawn from a study of T cell responses to AZD1222 COVID-19 vaccine. Study findings and constraints: Just 5 to 7 people given AZD1222 tested seropositive at baseline.

Measured with immunoSEQ multiplex PCR; TCRdb has only the in-frame clones, and not every one. The table includes 93,000 or so clones, about nine tenths detected once. This clonotype was sampled from an adult in good health. Sequenced material: peripheral blood, taken on day 0 of AZD1222 vaccination. V and J are TRBV7-7 and TRBJ1-1; unclear D gene. CDR3 region: CASSPWTENTEAFF. The CDR3 DNA is TGTGCCAGCAGCCCATGGACGGAGAACACTGAAGCTTTCTTT.